The source of this TCR beta chain is a study of blood T cell repertoires in COVID-19. Study overall: Sites in the United States, Italy and Spain provided acute and convalescent COVID-19 samples. The cDNA or gDNA used as material had been derived from T cells, B-cell-depleted T cells, or PBMCs.

This clone is a singleton in its sample. CDR3 length: 15 amino acids. V was shortened by 4 bases and J by 8 bases, with 18 bases between the two germline ends. Per the germline V gene, CDR1 is KGHDR and CDR2 is SFDVKD. Per the authors' pipeline: Amplification of reference gene primers provided the estimated nucleated cell counts. Clones were sequenced by immunoSEQ multiplex PCR, and TCRdb holds only the in-frame ones, with some missing. The V and J calls and clone size are taken from that table; D and trimming were inferred from the DNA. The repertoire holds a few hundred thousand clones, with approximately 77% as singletons.

This TCR derives from a woman younger than 30 with acute or convalescent COVID-19. Sequenced input: peripheral blood. The chain couples TRBV24-1 to TRBJ2-3; a weak D match, TRBD1 (6 bases). This chain's CDR3 is CATSDPSRDMGTQYF. CDR3 sequence (DNA): TGTGCCACCAGTGACCCGTCCCGGGACATGGGTACGCAGTATTTT.